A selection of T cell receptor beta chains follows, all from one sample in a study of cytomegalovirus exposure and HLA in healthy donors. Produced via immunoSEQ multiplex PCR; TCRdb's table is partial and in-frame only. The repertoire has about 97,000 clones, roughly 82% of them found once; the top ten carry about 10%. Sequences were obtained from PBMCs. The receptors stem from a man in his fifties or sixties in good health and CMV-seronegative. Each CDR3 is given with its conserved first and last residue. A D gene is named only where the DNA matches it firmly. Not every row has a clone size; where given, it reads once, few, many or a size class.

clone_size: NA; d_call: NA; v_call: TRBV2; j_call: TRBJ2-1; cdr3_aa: CASSSSGAYNEQFF; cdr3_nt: TGTGCCAGCAGCAGTAGCGGAGCCTACAATGAGCAGTTCTTC
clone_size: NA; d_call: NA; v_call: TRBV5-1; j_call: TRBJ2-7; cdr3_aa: CASSPAPQGRIEQYF; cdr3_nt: TGCGCCAGCAGCCCGGCCCCTCAGGGGCGGATCGAGCAGTACTTC
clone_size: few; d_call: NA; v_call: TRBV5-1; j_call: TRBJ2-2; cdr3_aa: CASSTGTPNTGELFF; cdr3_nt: TGCGCCAGCAGCACCGGGACACCCAACACCGGGGAGCTGTTTTTT
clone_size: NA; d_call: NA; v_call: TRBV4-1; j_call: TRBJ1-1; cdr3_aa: CASSQVLWKEDPEAFF; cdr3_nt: TGCGCCAGCAGCCAGGTCCTATGGAAGGAGGACCCTGAAGCTTTCTTT
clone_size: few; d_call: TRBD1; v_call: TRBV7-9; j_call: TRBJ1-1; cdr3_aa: CASSSPGGGEAFF; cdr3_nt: TGTGCCAGCAGCTCTCCAGGGGGTGGAGAAGCTTTCTTT
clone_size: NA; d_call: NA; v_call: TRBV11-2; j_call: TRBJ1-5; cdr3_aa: CASSLGPGGNQPQHF; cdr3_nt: TGTGCCAGCAGCCTCGGCCCCGGGGGCAATCAGCCCCAGCATTTT
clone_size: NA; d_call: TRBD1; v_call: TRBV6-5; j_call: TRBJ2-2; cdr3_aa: CASLRDRGGTGELFF; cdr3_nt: TGTGCCAGCCTCCGGGACAGGGGCGGCACCGGGGAGCTGTTTTTT
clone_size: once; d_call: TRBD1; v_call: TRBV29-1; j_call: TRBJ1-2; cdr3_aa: CSAEGTGGGFNAGYTF; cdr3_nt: TGCAGCGCCGAGGGGACAGGGGGCGGCTTTAACGCGGGCTACACCTTC
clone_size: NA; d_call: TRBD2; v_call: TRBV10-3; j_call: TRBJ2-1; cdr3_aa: CAIWGGRGDEQFF; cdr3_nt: TGTGCCATCTGGGGCGGGAGAGGCGATGAGCAGTTCTTC
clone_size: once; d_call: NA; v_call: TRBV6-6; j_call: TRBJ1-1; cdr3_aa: CASSYSSKGAAFF; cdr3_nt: TGTGCCAGCAGTTACTCTTCTAAGGGAGCAGCTTTCTTT
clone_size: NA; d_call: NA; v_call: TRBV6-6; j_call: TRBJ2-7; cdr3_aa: CASSWAEGRTYEQYF; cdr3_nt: TGTGCCAGCAGTTGGGCGGAGGGACGAACCTACGAGCAGTACTTC
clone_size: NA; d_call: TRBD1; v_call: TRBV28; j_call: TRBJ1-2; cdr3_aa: CASMVRDSHNYGYTF; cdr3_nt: TGTGCCAGCATGGTCCGGGACAGTCATAACTATGGCTACACCTTC
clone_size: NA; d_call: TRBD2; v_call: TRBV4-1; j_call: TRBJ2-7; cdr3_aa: CASSQEVSGRAVSYEQYF; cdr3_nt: TGCGCCAGCAGCCAAGAAGTCAGCGGGAGGGCCGTCTCCTACGAGCAGTACTTC
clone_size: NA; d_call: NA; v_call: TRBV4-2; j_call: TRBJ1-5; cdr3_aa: CASSQSGRVAEQPQHF; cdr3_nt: TGTGCCAGCAGCCAATCCGGGCGGGTGGCGGAACAGCCCCAGCATTTT
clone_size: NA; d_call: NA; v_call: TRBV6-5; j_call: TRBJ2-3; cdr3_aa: CASSYSRARGRDTQYF; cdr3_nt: TGTGCCAGCAGTTACTCGCGGGCGCGGGGTCGGGATACGCAGTATTTT
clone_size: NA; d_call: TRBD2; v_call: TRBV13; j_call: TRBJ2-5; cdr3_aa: CASSLERGVSVRETQYF; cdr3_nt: TGTGCCAGCAGCTTAGAACGGGGGGTATCCGTTCGGGAGACCCAGTACTTC
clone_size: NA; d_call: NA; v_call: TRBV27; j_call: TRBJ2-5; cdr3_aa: CASSLSARPWETQYF; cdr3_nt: TGTGCCAGCAGTTTATCGGCCAGGCCCTGGGAGACCCAGTACTTC
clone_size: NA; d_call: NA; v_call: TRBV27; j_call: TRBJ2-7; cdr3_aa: CASSFDGSSYEQYF; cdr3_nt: TGTGCCAGCAGTTTTGACGGGAGCTCCTACGAGCAGTACTTC
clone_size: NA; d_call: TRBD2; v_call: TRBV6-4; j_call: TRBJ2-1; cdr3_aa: CASSVLAGGPNEQFF; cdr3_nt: TGTGCCAGCAGTGTTCTAGCGGGAGGTCCAAATGAGCAGTTCTTC
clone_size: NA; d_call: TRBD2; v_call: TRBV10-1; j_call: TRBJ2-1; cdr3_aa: CASPCLAGPYNYNEQFF; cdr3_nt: TGCGCCTCCCCCTGTCTAGCGGGGCCCTATAATTACAATGAGCAGTTCTTC
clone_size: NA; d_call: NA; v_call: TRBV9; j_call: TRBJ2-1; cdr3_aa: CASSSSRVGATYNEQFF; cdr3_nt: TGTGCCAGCAGCTCCTCGCGAGTTGGGGCGACTTACAATGAGCAGTTCTTC
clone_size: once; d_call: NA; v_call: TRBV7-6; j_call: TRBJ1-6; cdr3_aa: CASSSPNSPLHF; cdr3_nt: TGTGCCAGCAGCTCTCCCAATTCACCCCTCCACTTT
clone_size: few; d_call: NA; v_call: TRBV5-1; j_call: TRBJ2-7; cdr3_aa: CASSDISGEQYF; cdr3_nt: TGCGCCAGCAGCGACATTTCGGGGGAGCAGTACTTC
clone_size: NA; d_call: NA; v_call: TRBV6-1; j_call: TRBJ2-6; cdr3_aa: CAIKEGTGANVLTF; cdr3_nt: TGTGCCATCAAGGAGGGGACTGGGGCCAACGTCCTGACTTTC
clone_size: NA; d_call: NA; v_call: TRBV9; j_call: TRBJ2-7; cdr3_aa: CASSVLSRTNEQYF; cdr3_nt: TGTGCCAGCAGCGTTTTATCCAGAACCAACGAGCAGTACTTC
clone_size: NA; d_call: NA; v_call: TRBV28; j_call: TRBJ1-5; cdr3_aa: CASSLSQPQHF; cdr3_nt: TGTGCCAGCAGTTTGTCACAGCCCCAGCATTTT
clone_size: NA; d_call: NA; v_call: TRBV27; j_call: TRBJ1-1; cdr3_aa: CASRPTDTGNTEAFF; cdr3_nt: TGTGCCAGCAGGCCGACAGATACAGGGAACACTGAAGCTTTCTTT
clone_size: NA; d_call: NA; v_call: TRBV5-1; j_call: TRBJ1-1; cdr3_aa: CASSLWEGETEAFF; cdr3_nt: TGCGCCAGCAGCTTGTGGGAGGGGGAAACTGAAGCTTTCTTT
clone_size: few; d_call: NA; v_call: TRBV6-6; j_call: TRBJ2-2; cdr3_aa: CASSSGASGELFF; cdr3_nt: TGTGCCAGCAGTTCAGGGGCCAGCGGGGAGCTGTTTTTT
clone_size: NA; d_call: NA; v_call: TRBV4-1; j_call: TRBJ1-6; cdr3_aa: CASSQDGRGDSPLHF; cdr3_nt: TGCGCCAGCAGCCAAGATGGCAGGGGTGACTCACCCCTCCACTTT
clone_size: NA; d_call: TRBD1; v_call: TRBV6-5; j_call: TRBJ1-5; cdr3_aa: CASTQDRGGNQPQHF; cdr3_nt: TGTGCCAGCACCCAAGACAGGGGTGGCAATCAGCCCCAGCATTTT
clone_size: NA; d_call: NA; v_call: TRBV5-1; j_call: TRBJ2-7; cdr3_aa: CASSLVLTWPKRGYEQYF; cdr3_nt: TGCGCCAGCAGCTTGGTCCTTACATGGCCGAAACGGGGATACGAGCAGTACTTC
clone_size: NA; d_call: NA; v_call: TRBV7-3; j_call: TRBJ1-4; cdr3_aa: CASSRGTNEKLFF; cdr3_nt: TGTGCCAGCAGTCGGGGAACTAATGAAAAACTGTTTTTT
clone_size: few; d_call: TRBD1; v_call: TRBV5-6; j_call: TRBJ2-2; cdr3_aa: CASSLAQGAGTGELFF; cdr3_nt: TGTGCCAGCAGCTTGGCGCAGGGGGCTGGGACCGGGGAGCTGTTTTTT
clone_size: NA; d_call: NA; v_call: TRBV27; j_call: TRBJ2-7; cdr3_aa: CASRHAGTAISYEQYF; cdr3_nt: TGTGCCAGCAGACATGCCGGGACTGCCATCTCCTACGAGCAGTACTTC
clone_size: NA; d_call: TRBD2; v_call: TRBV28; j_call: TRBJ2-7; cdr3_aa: CASSASGSPHYEQYF; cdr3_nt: TGTGCCAGCAGTGCTAGCGGGAGTCCGCACTACGAGCAGTACTTC
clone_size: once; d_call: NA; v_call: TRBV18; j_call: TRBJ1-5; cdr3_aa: CASSPESNQPQHF; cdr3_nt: TGTGCCAGCTCACCAGAGAGCAATCAGCCCCAGCATTTT
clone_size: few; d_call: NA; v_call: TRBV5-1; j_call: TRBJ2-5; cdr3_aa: CASSLIRDWETQYF; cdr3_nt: TGCGCCAGCAGCCTAATCCGGGACTGGGAGACCCAGTACTTC
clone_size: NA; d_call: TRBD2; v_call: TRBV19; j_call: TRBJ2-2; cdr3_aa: CASSIQGLAGVNTGELFF; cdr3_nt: TGTGCCAGTAGTATACAAGGACTAGCGGGGGTGAACACCGGGGAGCTGTTTTTT
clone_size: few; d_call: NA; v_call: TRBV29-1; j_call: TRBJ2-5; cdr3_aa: CSVAQETQYF; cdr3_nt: TGCAGCGTTGCGCAAGAGACCCAGTACTTC
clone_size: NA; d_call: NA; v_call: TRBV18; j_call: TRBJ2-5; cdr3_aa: CASSPGHQETQYF; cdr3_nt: TGTGCCAGCTCACCAGGGCACCAAGAGACCCAGTACTTC
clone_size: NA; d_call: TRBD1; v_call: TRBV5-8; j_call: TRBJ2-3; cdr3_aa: CASSGQGRDTQYF; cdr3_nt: TGTGCCAGCAGTGGACAGGGGAGAGATACGCAGTATTTT
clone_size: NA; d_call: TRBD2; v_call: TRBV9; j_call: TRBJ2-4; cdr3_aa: CASSAGLAGDIQYF; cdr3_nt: TGTGCCAGCAGCGCAGGACTAGCGGGGGACATTCAGTACTTC
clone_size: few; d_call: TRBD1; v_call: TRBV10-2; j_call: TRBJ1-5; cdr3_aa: CASTAGTGTGTQPQHF; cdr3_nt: TGCGCCAGCACCGCCGGAACCGGGACAGGGACTCAGCCCCAGCATTTT
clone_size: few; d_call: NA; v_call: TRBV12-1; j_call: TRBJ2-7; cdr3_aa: CASSISGTSGSYEQYF; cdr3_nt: TGTGCCAGCAGCATCTCCGGGACTAGCGGGTCATACGAGCAGTACTTC
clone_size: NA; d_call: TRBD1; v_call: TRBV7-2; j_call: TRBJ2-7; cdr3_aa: CASSWDRPYEQYF; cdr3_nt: TGTGCCAGCAGCTGGGACAGGCCCTACGAGCAGTACTTC
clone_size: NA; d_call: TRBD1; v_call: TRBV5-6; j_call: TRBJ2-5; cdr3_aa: CASSFEGQARDETQYF; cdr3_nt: TGTGCCAGCAGCTTCGAAGGACAGGCTAGAGACGAGACCCAGTACTTC
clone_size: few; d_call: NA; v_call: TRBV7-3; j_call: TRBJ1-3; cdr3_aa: CASSLSAGDTIYF; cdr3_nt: TGTGCCAGCAGCTTAAGCGCAGGGGATACCATATATTTT
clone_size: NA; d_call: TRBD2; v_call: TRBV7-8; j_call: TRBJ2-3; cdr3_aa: CASSFTVAGGPASTDTQYF; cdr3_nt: TGTGCCAGCAGCTTTACGGTAGCGGGGGGTCCAGCTAGCACAGATACGCAGTATTTT
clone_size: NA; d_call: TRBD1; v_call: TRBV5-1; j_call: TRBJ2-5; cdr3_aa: CASSLGTGEETQYF; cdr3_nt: TGCGCCAGCAGCCTGGGGACAGGGGAAGAGACCCAGTACTTC